These T cell receptor beta chains were read from a single sample in a study of T cell responses to AZD1222 COVID-19 vaccine. The repertoire was sequenced with immunoSEQ multiplex PCR; TCRdb's copy has only in-frame clones and lacks some. The table shows about 99,000 clones, with about 85% occurring only once. This specimen was peripheral blood, taken on day 0 of AZD1222 vaccination. Receptor source: an adult in good health. Each CDR3 is given without its conserved first and last residue.

v_gene: TRBV6-1
j_gene: TRBJ2-5
CDR3aa: ASSGTGLAGGKTQY

v_gene: TRBV11-2
j_gene: TRBJ2-3
CDR3aa: ASSSYKGGSNTQY

v_gene: TRBV11-2
j_gene: TRBJ1-1
CDR3aa: ASSFTVDTEAF

v_gene: TRBV5-4
j_gene: TRBJ2-1
CDR3aa: ASSLGTSGRTNEQF

v_gene: TRBV7-3
j_gene: TRBJ2-3
CDR3aa: ASSADRGDTQY

v_gene: TRBV6-5
j_gene: TRBJ1-1
CDR3aa: ASRKQGGNTEAF

v_gene: TRBV20-1
j_gene: TRBJ1-2
CDR3aa: SASGQEASYGYT

v_gene: TRBV7-6
j_gene: TRBJ2-1
CDR3aa: ASNEAVTGGINEQF

v_gene: TRBV6-5
j_gene: TRBJ1-6
CDR3aa: ASSYEPNSPLH

v_gene: TRBV10-3
j_gene: TRBJ2-5
CDR3aa: ASAGTTWETQY

v_gene: TRBV19
j_gene: TRBJ1-2
CDR3aa: ASSTRTGSYGYT

v_gene: TRBV6-5
j_gene: TRBJ2-7
CDR3aa: ASSPGGNEQY

v_gene: TRBV19
j_gene: TRBJ1-1
CDR3aa: ASRLRKGNEAEAF

v_gene: TRBV5-1
j_gene: TRBJ1-5
CDR3aa: ASRLDHSNQPQH

v_gene: TRBV5-6
j_gene: TRBJ2-3
CDR3aa: ASRQTSGSAPGTQY

v_gene: TRBV29-1
j_gene: TRBJ2-3
CDR3aa: SVDLGEADTQY

v_gene: TRBV2
j_gene: TRBJ2-7
CDR3aa: ASSGALGQAEQY

v_gene: TRBV5-6
j_gene: TRBJ1-4
CDR3aa: ASSERGRAANEKLF

v_gene: TRBV9
j_gene: TRBJ1-1
CDR3aa: ASRGGFEAF

v_gene: TRBV11-2
j_gene: TRBJ2-1
CDR3aa: ASSLVRHGGNEQF

v_gene: TRBV11-2
j_gene: TRBJ1-2
CDR3aa: ASREDRDNLYGYT

v_gene: TRBV30
j_gene: TRBJ1-1
CDR3aa: AWRDLNTEAF

v_gene: TRBV4-1
j_gene: TRBJ1-4
CDR3aa: ASSQAGTSTNEKLF

v_gene: TRBV6-5
j_gene: TRBJ1-1
CDR3aa: ASGMGDMNTEAF

v_gene: TRBV3-1/TRBV3-2
j_gene: TRBJ2-2
CDR3aa: ASSPWTGGDTGELF

v_gene: TRBV19
j_gene: TRBJ1-6
CDR3aa: ASSPGGGRSPLH

v_gene: TRBV19
j_gene: TRBJ1-4
CDR3aa: ASSRTVPGHGYGSEKLF

v_gene: TRBV24-1
j_gene: TRBJ1-2
CDR3aa: ATSDITGNYGYT

v_gene: TRBV21-1
j_gene: TRBJ1-3
CDR3aa: ASSKGPPLGNTIY

v_gene: TRBV21-1
j_gene: TRBJ1-5
CDR3aa: ASSKWLGGSQRAQH